One T cell receptor (beta chain) is described in this entry. Its antigen is unknown. This sample was taken from a study of graft-versus-host responses after intestinal transplantation. Study background: All of the recipients had induction that used anti-thymocyte globulin, then tacrolimus and steroids for approximately 3 years.

Study outcomes and limitations: Recipient marrow harbored GvH clones, some of which surfaced first in ileum or blood.

This CDR3 region has 13 residues. V dropped 3 bases and J dropped 1 base, with 6 bases sitting between them. The germline V gene has CDR1 SGHTA and CDR2 FQGNSA. Sequenced by immunoSEQ multiplex PCR; TCRdb stores in-frame clones only, minus some. The sample includes about 120,000 clones, 90% of them seen just once. This rearrangement joins TRBV7-2 to TRBJ1-2, with D unclear. This TCR was recovered from a human donor who received an intestinal transplant. The source material was unstimulated CD4+ T cells sorted from spleen or lymph node cells, sampled before intestinal transplant. CDR3: CASSFGINYGYTF. CDR3 DNA sequence: TGTGCCAGCAGCTTCGGGATTAACTATGGCTACACCTTC.